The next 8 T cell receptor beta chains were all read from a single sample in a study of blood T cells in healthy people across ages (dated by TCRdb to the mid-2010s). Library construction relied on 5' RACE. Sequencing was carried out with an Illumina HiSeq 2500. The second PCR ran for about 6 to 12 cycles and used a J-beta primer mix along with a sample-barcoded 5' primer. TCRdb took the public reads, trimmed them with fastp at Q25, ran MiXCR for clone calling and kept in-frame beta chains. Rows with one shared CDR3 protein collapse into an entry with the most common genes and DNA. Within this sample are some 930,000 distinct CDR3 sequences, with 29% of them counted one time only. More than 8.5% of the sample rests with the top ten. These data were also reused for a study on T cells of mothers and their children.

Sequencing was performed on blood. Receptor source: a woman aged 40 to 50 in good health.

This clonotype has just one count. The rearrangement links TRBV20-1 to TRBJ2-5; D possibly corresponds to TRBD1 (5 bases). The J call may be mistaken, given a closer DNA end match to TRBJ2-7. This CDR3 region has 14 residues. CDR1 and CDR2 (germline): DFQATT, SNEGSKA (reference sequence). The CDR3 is CSARKGQDSYEQYF. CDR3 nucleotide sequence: TGCAGTGCTAGAAAGGGGCAGGATTCCTACGAGCAGTACTTC.

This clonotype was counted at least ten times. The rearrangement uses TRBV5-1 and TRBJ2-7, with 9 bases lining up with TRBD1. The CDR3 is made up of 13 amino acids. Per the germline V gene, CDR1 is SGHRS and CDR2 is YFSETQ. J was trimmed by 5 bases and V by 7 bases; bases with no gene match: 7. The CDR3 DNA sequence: TGCGCCAGCGGACAGGGGTACAACAACGAGCAGTACTTC. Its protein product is CASGQGYNNEQYF. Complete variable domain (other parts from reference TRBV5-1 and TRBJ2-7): KAGVTQTPRYLIKTRGQQVTLSCSPISGHRSVSWYQQTPGQGLQFLFEYFSETQRNKGNFPGRFSGRQFSNSRSEMNVSTLELGDSALYLCASGQGYNNEQYFGPGTRLTVT.

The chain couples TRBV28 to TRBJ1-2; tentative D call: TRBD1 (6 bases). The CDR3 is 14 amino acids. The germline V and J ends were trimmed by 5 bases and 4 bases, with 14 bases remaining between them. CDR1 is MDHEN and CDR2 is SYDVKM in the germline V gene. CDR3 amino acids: CASSPPGTTYGYTF. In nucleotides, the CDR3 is TGTGCCAGCAGTCCGCCCGGGACAACCTATGGCTACACCTTC.

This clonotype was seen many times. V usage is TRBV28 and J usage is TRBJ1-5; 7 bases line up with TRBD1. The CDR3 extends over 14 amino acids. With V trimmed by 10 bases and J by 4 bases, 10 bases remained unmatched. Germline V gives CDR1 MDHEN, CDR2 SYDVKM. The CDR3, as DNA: TGTGCCACCCAAACGGGACAGCTAAATCAGCCCCAGCATTTT. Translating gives CATQTGQLNQPQHF. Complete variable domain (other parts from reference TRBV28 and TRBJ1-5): DVKVTQSSRYLVKRTGEKVFLECVQDMDHENMFWYRQDPGLGLRLIYFSYDVKMKEKGDIPEGYSVSREKKERFSLILESASTNQTSMYLCATQTGQLNQPQHFGDGTRLSIL.

This CDR3 reads CASSQDTDNEQFF. For the CDR3, the DNA is TGTGCCAGCAGCCAAGACACTGACAATGAGCAGTTCTTC. V usage is TRBV7-3 and J usage is TRBJ2-1, with unresolved D. This CDR3 contains 13 residues. In germline, CDR1 is SGHTA, CDR2 FQGTGA. Trimming shortened V by 5 bases and J by 5 bases, and 10 bases separated the two germline ends.

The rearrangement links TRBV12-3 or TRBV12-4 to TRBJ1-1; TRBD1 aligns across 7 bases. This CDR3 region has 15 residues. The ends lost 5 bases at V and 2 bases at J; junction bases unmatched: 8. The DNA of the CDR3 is TGTGCCAGCAGTCCTCGGGACAGCGGAAACACTGAAGCTTTCTTT. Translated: CASSPRDSGNTEAFF.

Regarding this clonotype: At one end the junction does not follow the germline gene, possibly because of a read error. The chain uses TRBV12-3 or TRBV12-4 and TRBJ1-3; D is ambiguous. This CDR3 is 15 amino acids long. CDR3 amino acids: CACSFFASSGNTIYF. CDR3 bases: TGTGCCTGCAGTTTTTTTGCTTCCTCTGGAAACACCATATATTTT.

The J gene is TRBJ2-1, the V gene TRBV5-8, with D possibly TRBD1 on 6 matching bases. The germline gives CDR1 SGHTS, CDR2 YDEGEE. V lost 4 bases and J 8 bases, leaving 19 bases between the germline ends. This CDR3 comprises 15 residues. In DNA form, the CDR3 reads TGTGCCAGCAGCCAGAGCACAGGGTTAGACGATGAGCAGTTCTTC. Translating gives CASSQSTGLDDEQFF.